What follows are 18 T cell receptor beta chains derived from one specimen sequenced in a study of read filtering for tumor transcriptome and immune sequencing. From around 0.4 ug of RNA, a library with molecular barcoded alpha/delta and beta/gamma adaptors was made. In TCRdb, the reads were re-called with MiXCR into one record per CDR3 protein. The repertoire holds 35,000 to 45,000 distinct CDR3 sequences, roughly 15% seen once, with less than 40% in the top ten. The sequenced material came from a population of CD138-negative cells sorted from bone marrow. The receptor source for this set is a donor over 35 with multiple myeloma.

The rearrangement links TRBV27 to TRBJ2-1, with D perhaps matching TRBD2 (6 bases). Germline assignment: CDR1 MNHEY and CDR2 SMNVEV (reference sequence). This CDR3 comprises 13 residues. V lost 6 bases to trimming and J lost 4 bases, with 10 bases between them. CDR3 in amino acids: CASSGSGYNEQFF. CDR3 nucleotide sequence: TGTGCCAGCAGCGGGAGCGGGTACAATGAGCAGTTCTTC.

This clonotype was detected ten times or more. This rearrangement joins TRBV7-2 to TRBJ2-7; D may correspond to TRBD1 or TRBD2 (5 bases each). The CDR3 is 13 amino acids. V lost 5 bases, J lost 2 bases, and 10 bases lay in between. Germline values: CDR1 SGHTA, CDR2 FQGNSA. CDR3 sequence (DNA): TGTGCCAGCAGCCTGACGGGACCCTACGAGCAGTACTTC. It specifies CASSLTGPYEQYF.

In the case of this clonotype: As the CDR3 is not closed by the conserved phenylalanine or tryptophan, this likely results from a read error. The chain is built from TRBV6-6 and TRBJ2-2; TRBD2 matches at 10 bases. CDR3 length: 17 residues. Germline CDR1 is MNHNY and CDR2 is SVGAGI (reference sequence). V shed 2 bases and J 5 bases; nucleotides not matched to a gene: 8. The CDR3 sequence: CASSYPTPSGRTGELFL. The CDR3 DNA follows: TGTGCCAGCAGTTACCCGACCCCTAGCGGGAGAACCGGGGAGCTGTTTCTT.

This clonotype has a count of ten or more. V usage is TRBV5-1 and J usage is TRBJ2-2, with D maybe TRBD1 (5 bases). Trimming removed 1 base from V and 4 bases from J, with 11 bases in between. The CDR3 length is 15 residues. Germline CDR1 reads SGHRS; CDR2 reads YFSETQ. The CDR3 is CASSLSGASTGELFF. CDR3 coding DNA: TGCGCCAGCAGCTTGTCTGGGGCCAGCACCGGGGAGCTGTTTTTT.

Ten or more counts support this clonotype. The chain joins TRBV11-2 to TRBJ2-1, with TRBD2 identical over 7 bases. The CDR3 is 15 amino acids. The V gene's germline CDR1 is SGHAT and CDR2 FQNNGV. The junction had 5 bases not matched to a gene; V was cut back by 2 bases and J by 4 bases. The CDR3 nucleotides read TGTGCCAGCAGCTTACAGGCAGCGGGGTACAATGAGCAGTTCTTC. Translating it yields CASSLQAAGYNEQFF.

This clonotype was detected many times. This chain joins TRBV20-1 and TRBJ2-5, with D possibly matching TRBD2 (5 bases). V was shortened by 3 bases and J by 1 base, with 12 bases between the two germline ends. The CDR3 is 14 residues long. The germline V gene encodes CDR1 DFQATT and CDR2 SNEGSKA (reference sequence). CDR3 nucleotides: TGCAGTGCTAGCGGGATCAGAGGCCAAGAGACCCAGTACTTC. It yields the protein CSASGIRGQETQYF.

The chain employs TRBV20-1 and TRBJ2-7, with 10 positions matching TRBD2. This CDR3 spans 18 amino acids. V was pared by 0 bases and J by 3 bases, with 14 bases of the junction left unmatched. Germline V gene sequence: CDR1 DFQATT, CDR2 SNEGSKA (reference sequence). The CDR3 loop reads CSARDWRELAGISYEQYF. In DNA form, the CDR3 reads TGCAGTGCTAGAGATTGGAGGGAACTAGCGGGAATCAGCTACGAGCAGTACTTC.

This clonotype has at least ten counts. The rearrangement joins TRBV20-1 to TRBJ2-1; 11 nucleotides agree with TRBD2. V trimming: 0 bases; J trimming: 0 bases; junction bases outside the gene matches: 4. The CDR3 totals 17 residues. Germline CDR1 and CDR2: DFQATT and SNEGSKA (reference sequence). Written as DNA, the CDR3 is TGCAGTGCTAGAGATTTAACTAGCGGGAGCTCCTACAATGAGCAGTTCTTC. Translating it yields CSARDLTSGSSYNEQFF.

Regarding this clonotype: This may be a read error, as it is one base from a much larger clone. V is TRBV10-3 and J is TRBJ2-7; TRBD2 matches 7 bases. Germline V gene lookup returns CDR1 ENHRY and CDR2 SYGVKD. Unmatched junction bases numbered 13, after V lost 4 bases and J lost 10 bases. The CDR3 totals 14 residues. The CDR3 nucleotides read TGTGCCATCAGTGGAGGGGCTAGCGGAACGGGACAGTACTTC. This gives the protein CAISGGASGTGQYF.

This clonotype appeared many times. The V call is TRBV7-2, the J call TRBJ2-1, with 9 bases lining up with TRBD1. Looked up from germline, CDR1 is SGHTA and CDR2 is FQGNSA. V dropped 3 bases and J dropped 8; count of bases not matched to a gene: 2. This CDR3 is built from 13 residues. In DNA form, the CDR3 reads TGTGCCAGCAGCTTGACAGGGGGACATGAGCAGTTCTTC. Encoded protein: CASSLTGGHEQFF.

This clonotype was recorded at least ten times. The chain combines TRBV11-2 with TRBJ2-6; TRBD2 matches at 13 bases. V was pared by 8 bases and J by 2 bases, with 9 bases of the junction left unmatched. The CDR3 length is 18 residues. Germline CDR1 reads SGHAT; CDR2 reads FQNNGV. Here the CDR3 reads CASRKTSGRNTGANVLTF. The CDR3 DNA sequence: TGTGCCAGCCGGAAGACTAGCGGGAGGAATACTGGGGCCAACGTCCTGACTTTC.

This clonotype was counted at least ten times. The genes are TRBV20-1 and TRBJ2-3, with D perhaps matching TRBD2 (6 bases). This CDR3 has 14 residues. In germline, CDR1 is DFQATT, CDR2 SNEGSKA (reference sequence). Between the trimmed V and J ends, which lost 4 bases and 4 bases, there was a span of 15 bases. The CDR3 DNA follows: TGCAGTGCTATGGAATTCGCGGGATCAGATACGCAGTATTTT. This translates into CSAMEFAGSDTQYF.

This clonotype showed up many times. This rearrangement joins TRBV28 to TRBJ2-4; no reliable D call. This CDR3 comprises 14 residues. The V gene lost 6 bases and the J gene lost 0 bases, with 9 bases spanning the gap. Germline V gives CDR1 MDHEN, CDR2 SYDVKM. The CDR3 DNA reads TGTGCCAGCAGCCCCCCGAGAGCCAAAAACATTCAGTACTTC. Amino acids: CASSPPRAKNIQYF. Drawing the rest from reference TRBV28 and TRBJ2-4, the complete variable domain is DVKVTQSSRYLVKRTGEKVFLECVQDMDHENMFWYRQDPGLGLRLIYFSYDVKMKEKGDIPEGYSVSREKKERFSLILESASTNQTSMYLCASSPPRAKNIQYFGAGTRLSVL.

This clonotype was detected many times. J is TRBJ2-7 and V is TRBV4-3; no firm D call. The length of the CDR3 is 13 residues. The V end lost 0 bases, the J end lost 3 bases, and 6 bases lay between the germline ends. Germline CDR1 reads LGHNA; CDR2 reads YSLEER. CDR3 region: CASSQEAGYEQYF. DNA of the CDR3: TGCGCCAGCAGCCAAGAGGCCGGCTACGAGCAGTACTTC.

This CDR3 reads CASSQTGWGATQYF. The CDR3 nucleotides are TGTGCCAGCAGTCAGACAGGGTGGGGCGCTACGCAGTATTTT. V and J are TRBV27 and TRBJ2-3; 7 bases line up with TRBD1. Germline V gives CDR1 MNHEY, CDR2 SMNVEV (reference sequence). There are 14 residues in the CDR3. J gave up 8 bases and V 5 bases, and 10 bases lay outside the gene matches.

This sequence joins TRBV19 and TRBJ2-7; 9 bases align to TRBD2. V lost 1 base and J lost 4; bases outside the gene matches: 5. The CDR3 loop spans 15 amino acids. The germline V gene encodes CDR1 LNHDA and CDR2 SQIVND (reference sequence). This CDR3 is CASSIGLAEPYEQYF. Here the CDR3 DNA reads TGTGCCAGTAGTATAGGACTAGCGGAGCCGTACGAGCAGTACTTC.

There are many counts of this clonotype. The chain is built from TRBV19 and TRBJ2-1, with D unresolved. The CDR3 runs 12 residues. Looked up from germline, CDR1 is LNHDA and CDR2 is SQIVND (reference sequence). V gave up 3 bases and J gave up 6 bases, with 6 bases separating them. In DNA form, the CDR3 reads TGTGCCAGTAGTATGCTCCGCAATGAGCAGTTCTTC. This translates into CASSMLRNEQFF.

Turning to this clonotype: One base away lies a much larger clone, so this may be a sequencing read error. It is likely a read error, because the conserved phenylalanine at the end of the CDR3 is missing. The chain recombines TRBV12-3 or TRBV12-4 with TRBJ2-2; 9 nucleotides match TRBD1. V shed 6 bases and J 4 bases; nucleotides not matched to a gene: 6. The length of the CDR3 is 15 residues. The CDR3 spells CASRPGQGITGELFL. The CDR3 coding sequence is TGTGCCAGCAGACCGGGACAGGGAATCACCGGGGAGCTGTTTTTA.